Shown below are 27 T cell receptor beta chains from a single sample sequenced in a study of regulatory T cells in long-lasting Graves disease. iRepertoire HTBI primers and Arm-PCR of CDR3 regions built TCR beta libraries. TCRdb re-derived calls from the multiplex PCR reads in MiXCR, one entry per CDR3 protein. The sample has hundreds of thousands of distinct CDR3 sequences, less than 25% seen once. Time point given: persistent/refractory GD, antithyroid drugs over 5 years with positive TRAb. With RNA extracted from PBMCs as input, the TCR library was made. Material: peripheral blood mononuclear cells (PBMCs), obtained when the disease was refractory, from a patient treated with antithyroid drugs. The receptors shown here come from a female donor with Graves disease.

The V and J genes are TRBV20-1 and TRBJ2-2; 8 bases agree with TRBD1. V trimming: 5 bases; J trimming: 4 bases; junction bases outside the gene matches: 6. The V gene's germline CDR1 is DFQATT and CDR2 SNEGSKA (reference sequence). The CDR3 has 14 amino acids. CDR3 DNA sequence: TGCAGTGCTCAAGGACAGGGAGGCACCGGGGAGCTGTTTTTT. Amino acids: CSAQGQGGTGELFF.

This sequence joins TRBV19 and TRBJ1-4, with D perhaps TRBD1 (5 bases). The CDR3 is made up of 17 amino acids. V was trimmed by 3 bases and J by 7 bases, leaving 21 bases between them. Germline V lookup: CDR1 LNHDA, CDR2 SQIVND (reference sequence). Here the CDR3 DNA reads TGTGCCAGTAGTATGGGTCAGGGAGGGACTTTCGTTGAAAAACTGTTTTTT. It is translated as CASSMGQGGTFVEKLFF.

Remarks on this clonotype: The junction does not match germline at one end; this may be a read error. This rearrangement joins TRBV7-9 to TRBJ2-7, with 13 bases matching TRBD2. CDR3 length equals 13 residues. Germline values: CDR1 SEHNR, CDR2 FQNEAQ (reference sequence). CDR3 sequence (DNA): TGTGCCAGCAGCCGTGGACTAGCGGGAGATTTAGACTTC. This codes for CASSRGLAGDLDF. The whole variable domain, filled in from reference TRBV7-9 and TRBJ2-7, reads DTGVSQNPRHKITKRGQNVTFRCDPISEHNRLYWYRQTLGQGPEFLTYFQNEAQLEKSRLLSDRFSAERPKGSFSTLEIQRTEQGDSAMYLCASSRGLAGDLDFGPGTRLTVT.

This clonotype has a handful of counts. The J gene is TRBJ2-7, the V gene TRBV7-2; possible D gene TRBD2, 7 bases. Deletions cut 8 bases from V and 4 bases from J, with 18 bases between. CDR1 is SGHTA and CDR2 is FQGNSA in the germline V gene. This CDR3 is 14 amino acids long. CDR3 loop: CASGRGDYPYEQYF. The CDR3 region has the DNA TGTGCCAGCGGGAGGGGGGACTATCCTTACGAGCAGTACTTC.

This clonotype was recorded many times. The CDR3 reads CASSDGSRGLYQPQHF. The CDR3 DNA reads TGTGCCAGCAGTGATGGTAGCAGGGGATTATATCAGCCCCAGCATTTT. The chain is built from TRBV6-1 and TRBJ1-5, with D perhaps matching TRBD1 (6 bases). V lost 3 bases and J lost 5, with 17 bases in between. The CDR3 covers 16 residues. Germline V gene lookup returns CDR1 MNHNS and CDR2 SASEGT.

This clonotype has only a few counts. The chain combines TRBV20-1 with TRBJ2-2, with D possibly matching TRBD1 (7 bases). With 3 bases removed from V and 2 bases from J, the gap between germline ends came to 22 bases. CDR1 and CDR2 (germline): DFQATT, SNEGSKA (reference sequence). CDR3 length: 18 residues. CDR3 sequence (DNA): TGCAGTGCTAGTGGGGGGAACAGGGGCTCTTATAACACCGGGGAGCTGTTTTTT. This translates into CSASGGNRGSYNTGELFF.

This clonotype has a handful of counts. The chain recombines TRBV7-2 with TRBJ2-1, with TRBD1 matching 8 bases. Per germline, CDR1 SGHTA and CDR2 FQGNSA. The V segment lost 5 bases and the J segment 7 bases; nucleotides outside the gene matches: 16. The CDR3 loop spans 17 amino acids. The DNA for the CDR3 is TGTGCCAGCAGCCCCAGTGTTGTGACAGGGGTCTTTAATGAGCAGTTCTTC. Its protein is CASSPSVVTGVFNEQFF.

This clonotype was counted at least ten times. This chain connects TRBV11-2 to TRBJ1-4; 7 bases align to TRBD1. Germline CDR1 and CDR2: SGHAT and FQNNGV. With V trimmed by 5 bases and J by 3 bases, 3 bases remained unmatched. This CDR3 spans 14 amino acids. The CDR3 region is CASSPRGPNEKLFF. As DNA, the CDR3 is TGTGCCAGCAGCCCTAGGGGGCCTAATGAAAAACTGTTTTTT.

The V call is TRBV28, the J call TRBJ2-3, with D possibly matching TRBD2 (5 bases). The CDR3 length is 17 residues. CDR1 is MDHEN and CDR2 is SYDVKM in the germline V gene. V was trimmed by 0 bases and J by 1 base, leaving 14 bases between them. CDR3: CASSLWEVGSGTDTQYF. For the CDR3, the DNA is TGTGCCAGCAGTTTATGGGAAGTGGGGAGCGGCACAGATACGCAGTATTTT.

This sequence joins TRBV5-1 and TRBJ1-1; weak D call: TRBD1 (6 bases). Germline values: CDR1 SGHRS, CDR2 YFSETQ. The ends were cut back, 4 bases at V and 0 bases at J, with 22 bases in the middle. CDR3 length equals 18 residues. The CDR3 DNA is TGCGCCAGCAGCCAAACAATACAGGGTGGACTTATGAACACTGAAGCTTTCTTT. Translated, it gives CASSQTIQGGLMNTEAFF.

Regarding this clonotype: A read error is possible here, since a much larger clone lies one base away. This chain connects TRBV12-3 or TRBV12-4 to TRBJ2-7; 9 bases align to TRBD2. V lost 7 bases and J lost 5; bases outside the gene matches: 9. CDR3 length equals 14 residues. CDR3 amino acids: CASIPGLASHEQYF. CDR3 nucleotide sequence: TGTGCCAGCATCCCCGGACTAGCGTCCCACGAGCAGTACTTC.

The sample holds many counts of this clonotype. The V call is TRBV12-3 or TRBV12-4, the J call TRBJ1-6; D is unclear. V was shortened by 0 bases and J by 7 bases, with 7 bases between the two germline ends. This CDR3 spans 14 amino acids. The CDR3 loop is CASSLAEGNSPLHF. The CDR3 region has the DNA TGTGCCAGCAGTTTAGCGGAGGGAAATTCACCCCTCCACTTT.

As to this clonotype: A much larger clone lies a single base off, so this may be a read error. This sequence joins TRBV18 and TRBJ2-5; a possible D gene is TRBD1 (6 bases). CDR3 length equals 15 residues. V was pared by 0 bases and J by 1 base, with 9 bases between. Germline CDR1 KGHSH, CDR2 LQKENI. CDR3 nucleotides: TGTGCCAGCTCACCACCGGACAGAGCCCAAGAGACCCAGTACTTC. As protein: CASSPPDRAQETQYF.

There are a few counts of this clonotype. The chain uses TRBV9 and TRBJ1-6, with a possible D match to TRBD1 (5 bases). The CDR3 is made up of 15 amino acids. V lost 2 bases and J lost 0, with 6 bases in between. From germline, CDR1 is SGDLS and CDR2 YYNGEE. CDR3 residues: CASSVQGSYNSPLHF. The CDR3 DNA follows: TGTGCCAGCAGCGTTCAGGGCTCCTATAATTCACCCCTCCACTTT.

This clonotype was picked up many times. The chain recombines TRBV27 with TRBJ2-5; 7 bases are shared with TRBD1. The V and J ends lost 8 bases and 4 bases, in that order; junction bases with no gene match: 13. Germline loops: CDR1 MNHEY, CDR2 SMNVEV (reference sequence). There are 15 residues in the CDR3. CDR3 protein: CASARSRGSRETQYF. CDR3 DNA: TGTGCCAGCGCGAGGAGCAGGGGGAGTAGAGAGACCCAGTACTTC.

The V call is TRBV6-9, the J call TRBJ2-2; possibly TRBD1 for D (6 bases). The V and J ends lost 3 bases and 7 bases respectively, with 15 bases between them. The CDR3 runs 15 residues. The V gene's germline CDR1 is MNHGY and CDR2 SVAAGI. The CDR3 here is CASSYLWTADGELFF. CDR3 DNA: TGTGCCAGCAGTTACTTATGGACAGCCGACGGGGAGCTGTTTTTT.

This clonotype was observed at least ten times. The chain joins TRBV10-3 to TRBJ2-5; 13 positions agree with TRBD2. This CDR3 region has 15 residues. V trimming: 6 bases; J trimming: 2 bases; junction bases outside the gene matches: 3. CDR1 ENHRY and CDR2 SYGVKD come from the germline V gene. CDR3 in DNA: TGTGCCATCAGCCCGGGACTAGCGGGGCAAGAGACCCAGTACTTC. Amino acids: CAISPGLAGQETQYF.

This clonotype turned up a few times. The chain combines TRBV18 with TRBJ1-2; 10 bases match TRBD1. The V and J ends lost 6 bases and 2 bases, in that order; junction bases with no gene match: 6. Germline V gene lookup returns CDR1 KGHSH and CDR2 LQKENI. The CDR3 has 15 residues. In nucleotides, the CDR3 is TGTGCCAGCTCGGAAAGGACAGGGGGGAACTATGGCTACACCTTC. Residues: CASSERTGGNYGYTF.

This clonotype was counted between two and nine times. V gene TRBV20-1 combines with J gene TRBJ1-5, with no clear D. V gave up 3 bases and J gave up 6 bases, with 18 bases separating them. The germline V gene has CDR1 DFQATT and CDR2 SNEGSKA (reference sequence). This CDR3 has 15 residues. The CDR3 coding sequence is TGCAGTGCTAGTCTCGACCTTACTTCAACTCAGCCCCAGCATTTT. Protein: CSASLDLTSTQPQHF.

This clonotype showed up many times. The chain recombines TRBV27 with TRBJ2-7; 7 bases are shared with TRBD2. Germline V CDR1 and CDR2: MNHEY, SMNVEV (reference sequence). The CDR3 runs to 18 residues. With V trimmed by 2 bases and J by 2 bases, 15 bases remained unmatched. CDR3 residues: CASSLAPLSSGVAYEQYF. Written as DNA, the CDR3 is TGTGCCAGCAGTTTAGCCCCGCTCTCTAGCGGTGTTGCCTACGAGCAGTACTTC.

Comment on this clonotype: A much larger clone differs from this one at a single base, so this may be a read error. Since no conserved phenylalanine or tryptophan closes the CDR3, a read error is the likely cause. The genes are TRBV27 and TRBJ1-1; TRBD1 might be the D (6 bases). There are 13 residues in the CDR3. The V end lost 2 bases, the J end lost 7 bases, and 11 bases lay between the germline ends. Germline CDR1 reads MNHEY; CDR2 reads SMNVEV (reference sequence). CDR3 residues: CASSLPGQSEAFS. Written as DNA, the CDR3 is TGTGCCAGCAGTTTACCAGGACAGAGTGAAGCTTTCTCT.

To note about this clonotype: A read error may be the cause here, since a much bigger clone is one base away. CDR3 amino acids: CSVRPGQSYGYTF. CDR3 coding DNA: TGCAGCGTCCGACCGGGACAAAGCTATGGCTACACCTTC. The chain combines TRBV29-1 with TRBJ1-2, with a tentative D call TRBD1 (6 bases). The germline CDR1 and CDR2 sequences are SQVTM and ANQGSEA. CDR3 length: 13 residues. Trimming took off 6 bases at V and 4 bases at J, with 15 bases between the two ends.

This clonotype has a count of ten or more. The gene calls are TRBV7-2 and TRBJ1-1; 7 bases are shared with TRBD1. J lost 4 bases, V lost 5 bases, and 10 bases had no gene match. Germline CDR1 reads SGHTA; CDR2 reads FQGNSA. This CDR3 is built from 15 residues. CDR3 residues: CASSQEGGGITEAFF. CDR3 bases: TGTGCCAGCAGCCAAGAAGGAGGGGGCATCACTGAAGCTTTCTTT.

Regarding this clonotype: This may come from a read error, since a much larger clone is one base off. This chain links TRBV28 with TRBJ1-1; D remains unclear. Germline CDR1 is MDHEN and CDR2 is SYDVKM. The CDR3 length is 10 residues. CDR3 residues: CASSLGEALF. The CDR3 DNA is TGTGCCAGCAGTTTAGGTGAAGCTCTCTTT.

The rearrangement links TRBV18 to TRBJ2-3; TRBD1 aligns across 7 bases. V dropped 1 base and J dropped 6; count of bases not matched to a gene: 7. Germline values: CDR1 KGHSH, CDR2 LQKENI. The CDR3 extends over 15 amino acids. In nucleotides, the CDR3 is TGTGCCAGCTCACCACTAAACAGGGGAGAGGATACGCAGTATTTT. This sequence encodes CASSPLNRGEDTQYF. Drawing the rest from reference TRBV18 and TRBJ2-3, the complete variable domain is NAGVMQNPRHLVRRRGQEARLRCSPMKGHSHVYWYRQLPEEGLKFMVYLQKENIIDESGMPKERFSAEFPKEGPSILRIQQVVRGDSAAYFCASSPLNRGEDTQYFGPGTRLTVL.

About this clonotype itself: The junction shows a germline mismatch at one end, possibly a read error. The V call is TRBV18, the J call TRBJ1-3; a possible D gene is TRBD1 (5 bases). This CDR3 spans 13 amino acids. The germline V gene encodes CDR1 KGHSH and CDR2 LQKENI. This CDR3 is CASSLTEGSTIYF. The CDR3 bases are TGTGCCAGCTCACTGACAGAGGGAAGCACCATATATTTT.

This sequence joins TRBV29-1 and TRBJ2-2; D is ambiguous. Germline-derived CDR1 and CDR2 are SQVTM and ANQGSEA. The CDR3 has 14 residues. Between the trimmed V and J ends, which lost 0 bases and 9 bases, there was a span of 14 bases. CDR3 loop: CSVEDTNSPWELFF. The CDR3 coding sequence is TGCAGCGTTGAAGATACCAACTCCCCGTGGGAGCTGTTTTTT.